These 7 T cell receptor beta chains share one sample of origin, sequenced in a study of cytomegalovirus exposure and HLA in healthy donors (dated by TCRdb to the late 2010s). Library prep was done by the immunoSEQ multiplex PCR assay. A mixture of 60 forward primers for TCR Vbeta segments and 13 reverse primers for TCR Jbeta segments was used in the multiplex PCR. The clones in this table, taken by TCRdb from immuneACCESS, are in-frame only. Not every clone is retained; where verified, under half of the shortfall comes from an unresolved V gene, and the cause of the rest is unknown. This sample has about 100,000 clones in its table, and 78% of those were observed once. Around 0.74% of the sample is taken by the ten largest. The material sequenced was PBMCs. These receptors all stem from a woman aged 55-75 years in good health and CMV-seronegative.

The J gene is TRBJ2-1, the V gene TRBV9, with D perhaps matching TRBD2 (6 bases). CDR1 and CDR2 (germline): SGDLS, YYNGEE. The length of the CDR3 is 16 residues. V lost 2 bases to trimming and J lost 9 bases, with 21 bases between them. CDR3 in DNA: TGTGCCAGCAGCGTTAGTGGCTCGGGAGTCCAGGGTGAGCAGTTCTTC. Its protein is CASSVSGSGVQGEQFF. Drawing the rest from reference TRBV9 and TRBJ2-1, the complete variable domain is DSGVTQTPKHLITATGQRVTLRCSPRSGDLSVYWYQQSLDQGLQFLIQYYNGEERAKGNILERFSAQQFPDLHSELNLSSLELGDSALYFCASSVSGSGVQGEQFFGPGTRLTVL.

The CDR3 DNA reads as TGTGCCAGCAACCTGGGACAGGGGTTGGCAGATACGCAGTATTTT. The encoded protein is CASNLGQGLADTQYF. The chain has TRBV5-6 and TRBJ2-3, with TRBD1 matching 10 bases. In germline, CDR1 is SGHDT, CDR2 YYEEEE. V dropped 6 bases and J dropped 4; count of bases not matched to a gene: 8. This CDR3 comprises 15 residues.

The CDR3 region is CASSGQGQAFF. The CDR3, as DNA: TGTGCCAGCAGCGGACAGGGACAAGCTTTCTTT. This rearrangement joins TRBV7-2 to TRBJ1-1, with TRBD1 matching 8 bases. Trimming cost V 5 bases and J 9 bases; bases outside gene matches: 2. The CDR3 sequence is 11 residues long. Per germline, CDR1 SGHTA and CDR2 FQGNSA.

V is TRBV6-5 and J is TRBJ1-1; 8 bases map to TRBD1. The junction had 0 bases not matched to a gene; V was cut back by 6 bases and J by 3 bases. The germline CDR1 and CDR2 sequences are MNHEY and SVGAGI. The CDR3 spans 12 residues. The CDR3 here is CASRQGDTEAFF. The DNA of the CDR3 is TGTGCCAGCAGACAGGGGGACACTGAAGCTTTCTTT.

This clone was observed a handful of times. The J gene is TRBJ1-5, the V gene TRBV6-6; 8 bases agree with TRBD1. After removal of 3 bases from V and 7 bases from J, the junction contained 8 bases not matched to a gene. Germline CDR1 reads MNHNY; CDR2 reads SVGAGI (reference sequence). The CDR3 extends over 15 amino acids. In nucleotides, the CDR3 is TGTGCCAGCAGTTATACAGGGGGAAGAGGACAGCCCCAGCATTTT. Translated, it gives CASSYTGGRGQPQHF.

This clone has only a few counts. This chain joins TRBV6-6 and TRBJ2-2; D call uncertain. The length of the CDR3 is 15 residues. Trimming cost V 0 bases and J 0 bases, with 5 bases left between them. Germline loops: CDR1 MNHNY, CDR2 SVGAGI (reference sequence). CDR3 amino acids: CASSYSTSNTGELFF. The CDR3 DNA reads as TGTGCCAGCAGTTACTCTACTTCGAACACCGGGGAGCTGTTTTTT.

The V call is TRBV7-9, the J call TRBJ1-1; 7 nucleotides align to TRBD1. This CDR3 is built from 15 residues. V lost 1 base to trimming and J lost 5 bases; unmatched junction nucleotides: 7. Germline V lookup: CDR1 SEHNR, CDR2 FQNEAQ (reference sequence). CDR3 DNA sequence: TGTGCCAGCAGCTTAGAGAGGGCAGGGGGTACTGAAGCTTTCTTT. Its protein product is CASSLERAGGTEAFF.